What follows are 24 T cell receptor beta chains derived from one specimen sequenced in a study of blood T cell repertoires in COVID-19. The method was immunoSEQ multiplex PCR; TCRdb's version includes in-frame clones alone and lacks a portion of them. Found here are approximately 92,000 clones, approximately 70% of them singletons; the top ten hold about 26%. Sequenced material: peripheral blood. These receptors originate from a woman between 55 and 75 years old in a cohort sampled during active or convalescent COVID-19.

The rearrangement uses TRBV7-9 and TRBJ1-3, with 10 bases lining up with TRBD1. The junction had 14 bases not matched to a gene; V was cut back by 8 bases and J by 4 bases. Germline V lookup: CDR1 SEHNR, CDR2 FQNEAQ (reference sequence). The CDR3 sequence is 17 residues long. DNA of the CDR3: TGTGCCAGCGAGGGGGACAGGGGCCGAACCCGGGGAAACACCATATATTTT. Encoded protein: CASEGDRGRTRGNTIYF.

The chain is built from TRBV6-5 and TRBJ1-2, with 7 nucleotides matching TRBD1. This CDR3 contains 14 residues. Germline CDR1 is MNHEY and CDR2 is SVGAGI. J gave up 1 base and V 4 bases, and 3 bases lay outside the gene matches. CDR3 DNA: TGTGCCAGCAGTTTAGGGGACAGTAACTATGGCTACACCTTC. This gives the protein CASSLGDSNYGYTF.

This clone has just one count. The rearrangement joins TRBV7-3 to TRBJ2-1, with 7 bases fitting TRBD1. Germline trimming cut 4 bases from V and 6 bases from J; bases unmatched to any gene: 6. The CDR3 extends over 14 amino acids. Germline CDR1 and CDR2: SGHTA and FQGTGA. The CDR3 bases are TGTGCCAGCAGCTACCGCCGGGACAGCAATGAGCAGTTCTTC. It specifies CASSYRRDSNEQFF.

The V call is TRBV2, the J call TRBJ2-6, with D possibly TRBD1 on 5 matching bases. The CDR3 length is 14 residues. V was clipped by 4 bases and J by 2 bases, with 6 bases between them. Per the germline V gene, CDR1 is SNHLY and CDR2 is FYNNEI. CDR3 nucleotide sequence: TGTGCCAGCAGTGCGACAGCTGGGGCCAACGTCCTGACTTTC. It encodes CASSATAGANVLTF.

This sequence joins TRBV19 and TRBJ2-2, with 8 bases that match TRBD2. Germline assignment: CDR1 LNHDA and CDR2 SQIVND (reference sequence). This CDR3 spans 16 amino acids. Trimming at V came to 5 bases and at J to 2 bases, leaving 7 bases not matched to a gene. CDR3 coding DNA: TGTGCCAGTAGTCGCCAGCGGGAGACTAACACCGGGGAGCTGTTTTTT. Residues: CASSRQRETNTGELFF. Using reference TRBV19 and TRBJ2-2 for the parts outside the CDR3, the full variable domain is DGGITQSPKYLFRKEGQNVTLSCEQNLNHDAMYWYRQDPGQGLRLIYYSQIVNDFQKGDIAEGYSVSREKKESFPLTVTSAQKNPTAFYLCASSRQRETNTGELFFGEGSRLTVL.

This clone turned up a few times. The chain uses TRBV15 and TRBJ1-1, with D tentatively TRBD1 (6 bases). The V gene's germline CDR1 is LNHNV and CDR2 YYDKDF (reference sequence). The CDR3 sequence is 15 residues long. Trimming removed 0 bases from V and 4 bases from J, with 12 bases in between. The CDR3 loop reads CATSRDTGRSTEAFF. For the CDR3, the DNA is TGTGCCACCAGCAGAGATACAGGGCGGTCCACTGAAGCTTTCTTT.

The CDR3 protein is CASSEGGGRDYGYTF. The DNA for the CDR3 is TGTGCCAGCAGTGAAGGGGGGGGTCGGGACTATGGCTACACCTTC. This chain joins TRBV2 and TRBJ1-2, with D perhaps TRBD1 (5 bases). In germline, CDR1 is SNHLY, CDR2 FYNNEI. CDR3 length: 15 amino acids. V gave up 1 base and J gave up 3 bases, with 12 bases separating them. Complete variable domain (other parts from reference TRBV2 and TRBJ1-2): EPEVTQTPSHQVTQMGQEVILRCVPISNHLYFYWYRQILGQKVEFLVSFYNNEISEKSEIFDDQFSVERPDGSNFTLKIRSTKLEDSAMYFCASSEGGGRDYGYTFGSGTRLTVV.

Of note for this clone: The same CDR3 can be traced to other DNA sequences in this sample. The chain has TRBV9 and TRBJ2-7; 8 bases line up with TRBD1. CDR1 is SGDLS, CDR2 YYNGEE, per germline. The V and J ends lost 5 bases and 5 bases, in that order; junction bases with no gene match: 6. The CDR3 runs 13 residues. CDR3 DNA: TGTGCCAGCAGTTCAGGGGGCGTGGACGAGCAGTACTTC. Its translation is CASSSGGVDEQYF. The entire variable domain, with the rest obtained from reference TRBV9 and TRBJ2-7, is as follows: DSGVTQTPKHLITATGQRVTLRCSPRSGDLSVYWYQQSLDQGLQFLIQYYNGEERAKGNILERFSAQQFPDLHSELNLSSLELGDSALYFCASSSGGVDEQYFGPGTRLTVT.

The chain carries TRBV4-1 and TRBJ1-6, with D perhaps TRBD1 (6 bases). Germline CDR1 is MGHRA and CDR2 is YSYEKL. V was shortened by 1 base and J by 3 bases, with 13 bases between the two germline ends. This CDR3 region has 17 residues. The CDR3 reads CASSQAPEGDYNSPLHF. In nucleotides, the CDR3 is TGCGCCAGCAGCCAAGCTCCCGAGGGGGACTATAATTCACCCCTCCACTTT.

This chain links TRBV21-1 with TRBJ1-6. TRBV21-1 constitutes a pseudogene. This CDR3 comprises 21 residues. CDR3 amino acids: CASSKVSEVGSGDSYNSPLHF. CDR3 bases: TGTGCCAGCAGCAAAGTGTCTGAGGTCGGGAGTGGGGACTCCTATAATTCACCCCTCCACTTT.

The chain employs TRBV7-9 and TRBJ2-1; 9 bases are a match to TRBD2. This CDR3 comprises 17 residues. J lost 1 base, V lost 3 bases, and 7 bases had no gene match. The germline V gene encodes CDR1 SEHNR and CDR2 FQNEAQ (reference sequence). CDR3 amino acids: CASSFIAGAVSYNEQFF. The CDR3 region has the DNA TGTGCCAGCAGCTTCATAGCGGGGGCCGTATCCTACAATGAGCAGTTCTTC.

The rearrangement uses TRBV5-1 and TRBJ1-2; TRBD1 agrees at 12 bases. CDR3 length: 15 amino acids. J lost 8 bases, V lost 3 bases, and 8 bases had no gene match. Looked up from germline, CDR1 is SGHRS and CDR2 is YFSETQ. The CDR3 DNA follows: TGCGCCAGCAGCTCACCGGGACAGGGGGCCGGGGGCTACACCTTC. Translating it yields CASSSPGQGAGGYTF.

This clone was found a few times. This chain connects TRBV18 to TRBJ2-5; D perhaps matches TRBD1 (6 bases). The length of the CDR3 is 17 residues. V was shortened by 2 bases and J by 2 bases, with 18 bases between the two germline ends. Germline-derived CDR1 and CDR2 are KGHSH and LQKENI. CDR3 DNA sequence: TGTGCCAGCTCACCATGGCAGCTCAGGGGCAGGCAAGAGACCCAGTACTTC. It codes for CASSPWQLRGRQETQYF.

The chain employs TRBV5-1 and TRBJ1-2, with unresolved D. The ends were cut back, 0 bases at V and 4 bases at J, with 10 bases in the middle. This CDR3 has 14 residues. Germline CDR1 reads SGHRS; CDR2 reads YFSETQ. CDR3 sequence (DNA): TGCGCCAGCAGCTTGGGAACTCCTACCTATGGCTACACCTTC. Translated, it gives CASSLGTPTYGYTF.

CDR3 in amino acids: CASSLGTRRGSQETQYF. The CDR3 region has the DNA TGTGCCAGCAGCTTAGGTACGAGGCGGGGGAGTCAAGAGACCCAGTACTTC. The chain has TRBV11-2 and TRBJ2-5; 7 positions match TRBD2. The junction had 10 bases not matched to a gene; V was cut back by 1 base and J by 2 bases. Germline V gene data show CDR1 as SGHAT and CDR2 as FQNNGV. This CDR3 has 17 residues.

V usage is TRBV7-9 and J usage is TRBJ1-2; 7 bases are a match to TRBD1. Losses at the gene ends were 5 bases for V and 3 bases for J; bases not matched to a gene: 6. The germline V gene encodes CDR1 SEHNR and CDR2 FQNEAQ (reference sequence). The CDR3 is 14 residues long. DNA of the CDR3: TGTGCCAGCAGCGTAAACAGGGGAGACTATGGCTACACCTTC. Its protein is CASSVNRGDYGYTF.

J is TRBJ2-5 and V is TRBV10-3; the match to TRBD2 covers 9 bases. J lost 5 bases, V lost 4 bases, and 8 bases had no gene match. This CDR3 has 15 amino acids. Germline V gene lookup returns CDR1 ENHRY and CDR2 SYGVKD. The CDR3 DNA is TGTGCCATCAGTGGCCCGACTAGCGGAGGGGAGACCCAGTACTTC. Amino acids: CAISGPTSGGETQYF.

CDR3 sequence (DNA): TGCGCCAGCAGCCCAACAGGGGCGAACACTGAAGCTTTCTTT. Translation: CASSPTGANTEAFF. This rearrangement joins TRBV5-1 to TRBJ1-1; 7 nucleotides align to TRBD1. Germline V gene lookup returns CDR1 SGHRS and CDR2 YFSETQ. With V trimmed by 4 bases and J by 1 base, 4 bases remained unmatched. This CDR3 is 14 amino acids long.

This clone was seen more than once but under ten times. The chain recombines TRBV7-9 with TRBJ2-7; D remains unclear. Trimming took 5 bases from V and 8 from J, leaving 19 bases between them. The CDR3 covers 14 residues. CDR1 and CDR2 from the germline V gene are SEHNR and FQNEAQ (reference sequence). The CDR3 region has the DNA TGTGCCAGCAGCCCCAGCGACGGTGGGTCTAAGCAGTACTTC. Its translation is CASSPSDGGSKQYF.

In its sample, this clone was seen once. This rearrangement joins TRBV5-6 to TRBJ2-7; tentatively, D is TRBD1 (6 bases). Per the germline V gene, CDR1 is SGHDT and CDR2 is YYEEEE. CDR3 size: 12 residues. V shed 3 bases and J shed 3 bases, with 7 bases lying between them. The chain's CDR3 is CASSYRVYEQYF. The CDR3 coding sequence is TGTGCCAGCAGCTACAGGGTCTACGAGCAGTACTTC.

The chain employs TRBV4-2 and TRBJ1-4, with D possibly TRBD1 on 6 matching bases. The CDR3 runs 15 residues. Per the germline V gene, CDR1 is LGHNA and CDR2 is YNFKEQ. Between the trimmed V and J ends, which lost 4 bases and 8 bases, there was a span of 17 bases. CDR3 sequence (DNA): TGTGCCAGCAGCCTCGCGGGGGGGGCAAAGGAAAAACTGTTTTTT. This translates into CASSLAGGAKEKLFF.

The chain couples TRBV5-1 to TRBJ2-6; 7 bases line up with TRBD1. With 3 bases clipped from V and 0 bases from J, the junction kept 3 bases outside the gene matches. CDR1 and CDR2 from the germline V gene are SGHRS and YFSETQ. CDR3 length: 16 amino acids. The CDR3 loop is CASSSGQFSGANVLTF. The DNA for the CDR3 is TGCGCCAGCAGCTCGGGACAGTTCTCTGGGGCCAACGTCCTGACTTTC.

The chain joins TRBV5-1 to TRBJ2-6; 7 nucleotides match TRBD1. Germline-derived CDR1 and CDR2 are SGHRS and YFSETQ. This CDR3 spans 16 amino acids. Unmatched junction bases numbered 3, after V lost 0 bases and J lost 3 bases. The CDR3 coding sequence is TGCGCCAGCAGCTTGGGTGACAGGGATGGGGCCAACGTCCTGACTTTC. It encodes CASSLGDRDGANVLTF.

V and J are TRBV28 and TRBJ2-2; D might be TRBD1 (7 bases). Germline V gene data show CDR1 as MDHEN and CDR2 as SYDVKM. CDR3 length: 15 residues. Trimming stripped 7 bases from V and 4 bases from J, with 16 bases between. The chain's CDR3 is CASTLRQGGTGELFF. In DNA, the CDR3 is TGTGCCAGCACCTTAAGACAGGGAGGCACCGGGGAGCTGTTTTTT.